The rows below give T cell receptor beta chains drawn from one sample of a study of T-cell memory formation after mild COVID-19. TCRdb reprocessed the 5' RACE reads via MiXCR and lists one record per CDR3 protein. The sample has roughly 43,000 distinct CDR3 sequences, approximately 9.7% seen once. The sequencing sample was made of PBMCs or a T cell subset sorted from them (not recorded which). These receptors were obtained from an adult woman who had mild COVID-19 (a few samples of this study predate the infection). Cell type and time point are not known. CDR3s include the opening cysteine and the closing phenylalanine or tryptophan. Fields, in order: CDR3 protein, CDR3 DNA, J gene, clone size, V gene, D gene. D genes are given only for firm matches. Size tells how often a clone was seen (once, few, many) or the class of an expanded clone, and some rows leave it out.

CDR3 protein: CASSFIPPRAFF; CDR3 DNA: TGTGCCAGCAGTTTTATCCCGCCGCGAGCTTTCTTT; J gene: TRBJ1-1; clone size: many; V gene: TRBV12-3/TRBV12-4; D gene: NA
CDR3 protein: CSARDQDRSSYNSPLHF; CDR3 DNA: TGCAGTGCTAGAGATCAGGACAGAAGCTCCTATAATTCACCCCTCCACTTT; J gene: TRBJ1-6; clone size: once; V gene: TRBV20-1; D gene: NA
CDR3 protein: CASQKRGYYEQYF; CDR3 DNA: TGTGCCAGCCAAAAAAGGGGATACTACGAGCAGTACTTC; J gene: TRBJ2-7; clone size: NA; V gene: TRBV6-5; D gene: NA
CDR3 protein: CASSEALTDTQYF; CDR3 DNA: TGTGCCAGCAGTGAAGCGCTAACAGATACGCAGTATTTT; J gene: TRBJ2-3; clone size: few; V gene: TRBV2; D gene: NA
CDR3 protein: CASSEFGGPSTDTQYF; CDR3 DNA: TGTGCCAGCAGTGAATTTGGAGGCCCTAGCACAGATACGCAGTATTTT; J gene: TRBJ2-3; clone size: NA; V gene: TRBV6-1; D gene: NA
CDR3 protein: CASSQDEGGSTDTQYF; CDR3 DNA: TGCGCCAGCAGCCAAGACGAGGGGGGGAGCACAGATACGCAGTATTTT; J gene: TRBJ2-3; clone size: NA; V gene: TRBV4-1; D gene: NA
CDR3 protein: CASSPGLAGGSYEQYF; CDR3 DNA: TGTGCCAGCAGCCCGGGACTAGCGGGGGGATCCTACGAGCAGTACTTC; J gene: TRBJ2-7; clone size: many; V gene: TRBV7-2; D gene: TRBD2
CDR3 protein: CSASWGGNQPQHF; CDR3 DNA: TGCAGTGCTAGTTGGGGGGGCAATCAGCCCCAGCATTTT; J gene: TRBJ1-5; clone size: NA; V gene: TRBV20-1; D gene: NA
CDR3 protein: CASSFGTSGAWFF; CDR3 DNA: TGTGCCAGCAGCTTTGGAACTAGCGGCGCCTGGTTCTTC; J gene: TRBJ2-1; clone size: few; V gene: TRBV11-2; D gene: TRBD2
CDR3 protein: CASSSQMNYGYTF; CDR3 DNA: TGTGCCAGCAGCTCCCAGATGAACTATGGCTACACCTTC; J gene: TRBJ1-2; clone size: many; V gene: TRBV7-2; D gene: NA
CDR3 protein: CASSEEGNTEAFF; CDR3 DNA: TGTGCCAGCAGTGAAGAAGGTAACACTGAAGCTTTCTTT; J gene: TRBJ1-1; clone size: few; V gene: TRBV6-1; D gene: NA
CDR3 protein: CASSFTSGRYNEQFF; CDR3 DNA: TGTGCCAGCAGCTTTACTAGCGGGCGTTACAATGAGCAGTTCTTC; J gene: TRBJ2-1; clone size: NA; V gene: TRBV7-8; D gene: TRBD2
CDR3 protein: CSARDWADEQFF; CDR3 DNA: TGCAGTGCTAGAGATTGGGCAGATGAGCAGTTCTTC; J gene: TRBJ2-1; clone size: NA; V gene: TRBV20-1; D gene: NA
CDR3 protein: CASSVGASRDTQYF; CDR3 DNA: TGTGCCAGCAGCGTAGGGGCTAGTAGAGATACGCAGTATTTT; J gene: TRBJ2-3; clone size: few; V gene: TRBV9; D gene: NA
CDR3 protein: CASSVDWGSGNTIYF; CDR3 DNA: TGTGCCAGCAGCGTAGATTGGGGTTCAGGAAACACCATATATTTT; J gene: TRBJ1-3; clone size: few; V gene: TRBV9; D gene: NA
CDR3 protein: CASSIVTEAFF; CDR3 DNA: TGTGCCAGCAGCATTGTAACTGAAGCTTTCTTT; J gene: TRBJ1-1; clone size: few; V gene: TRBV5-8; D gene: NA
CDR3 protein: CAISELVEGAGGELFF; CDR3 DNA: TGTGCCATCAGTGAGCTGGTAGAGGGGGCTGGCGGGGAGCTGTTTTTT; J gene: TRBJ2-2; clone size: NA; V gene: TRBV10-3; D gene: TRBD1
CDR3 protein: CSAEDRDYGYTF; CDR3 DNA: TGCAGCGCAGAGGACAGGGACTATGGCTACACCTTC; J gene: TRBJ1-2; clone size: NA; V gene: TRBV29-1; D gene: TRBD1
CDR3 protein: CASISWGTPEAFF; CDR3 DNA: TGTGCCAGCATTTCATGGGGTACCCCTGAAGCTTTCTTT; J gene: TRBJ1-1; clone size: few; V gene: TRBV11-3; D gene: NA
CDR3 protein: CASSLRASGGSGELFF; CDR3 DNA: TGTGCCAGCAGTTTACGGGCTAGCGGAGGCTCCGGGGAGCTGTTTTTT; J gene: TRBJ2-2; clone size: few; V gene: TRBV27; D gene: TRBD2
CDR3 protein: CASAGTQGTRETQYF; CDR3 DNA: TGTGCCAGCGCCGGGACACAGGGAACTCGTGAGACCCAGTACTTC; J gene: TRBJ2-5; clone size: NA; V gene: TRBV3-1; D gene: NA
CDR3 protein: CASSQDLKGGWTGELFF; CDR3 DNA: TGCGCCAGCAGCCAAGACCTTAAAGGGGGATGGACCGGGGAGCTGTTTTTT; J gene: TRBJ2-2; clone size: many; V gene: TRBV4-3; D gene: NA
CDR3 protein: CASRMKGPDTQYF; CDR3 DNA: TGTGCCAGCAGGATGAAGGGCCCAGATACGCAGTATTTT; J gene: TRBJ2-3; clone size: many; V gene: TRBV27; D gene: NA
CDR3 protein: CSVPGYLAKNIQYF; CDR3 DNA: TGCAGTGTGCCGGGGTACTTAGCCAAAAACATTCAGTACTTC; J gene: TRBJ2-4; clone size: many; V gene: TRBV20-1; D gene: NA
CDR3 protein: CSAYLAGVDHEQFF; CDR3 DNA: TGCAGTGCCTACCTAGCGGGAGTCGACCATGAGCAGTTCTTC; J gene: TRBJ2-1; clone size: NA; V gene: TRBV20-1; D gene: TRBD2
CDR3 protein: CASSLLAATGELFF; CDR3 DNA: TGTGCCAGCAGCCTCCTAGCGGCAACCGGGGAGCTGTTTTTT; J gene: TRBJ2-2; clone size: many; V gene: TRBV7-3; D gene: TRBD2
CDR3 protein: CASSPKLALSYNEQFF; CDR3 DNA: TGTGCCAGCAGCCCCAAACTAGCGCTCTCCTACAATGAGCAGTTCTTC; J gene: TRBJ2-1; clone size: few; V gene: TRBV11-2; D gene: TRBD2
CDR3 protein: CASSPRGRSAYEQYF; CDR3 DNA: TGTGCCAGCAGCCCCCGCGGGAGATCGGCCTACGAGCAGTACTTC; J gene: TRBJ2-7; clone size: few; V gene: TRBV5-4; D gene: TRBD2
CDR3 protein: CASSFQGRSGGANVLTF; CDR3 DNA: TGCGCCAGCAGCTTTCAGGGGAGGAGTGGTGGGGCCAACGTCCTGACTTTC; J gene: TRBJ2-6; clone size: NA; V gene: TRBV5-1; D gene: NA
CDR3 protein: CASSLVGDYHSYEQYF; CDR3 DNA: TGTGCCAGCAGCTTAGTAGGGGACTACCATTCCTACGAGCAGTACTTC; J gene: TRBJ2-7; clone size: few; V gene: TRBV7-2; D gene: TRBD2
CDR3 protein: CASSGPGHTSGANVLTF; CDR3 DNA: TGTGCCAGCAGTGGACCGGGACACACCTCTGGGGCCAACGTCCTGACTTTC; J gene: TRBJ2-6; clone size: few; V gene: TRBV25-1; D gene: NA
CDR3 protein: CASSGGLADEQFF; CDR3 DNA: TGTGCCAGCAGCGGGGGACTAGCGGACGAGCAGTTCTTC; J gene: TRBJ2-1; clone size: few; V gene: TRBV9; D gene: TRBD2
CDR3 protein: CASSFGGSGANVLTF; CDR3 DNA: TGTGCCAGCAGCTTCGGGGGATCTGGGGCCAACGTCCTGACTTTC; J gene: TRBJ2-6; clone size: medium-sized; V gene: TRBV7-2; D gene: NA
CDR3 protein: CASSRTGTGSADTQYF; CDR3 DNA: TGTGCCAGCAGTAGAACCGGGACAGGGTCGGCAGATACGCAGTATTTT; J gene: TRBJ2-3; clone size: many; V gene: TRBV5-5; D gene: TRBD1
CDR3 protein: CATSRGSMNTEAFF; CDR3 DNA: TGTGCCACCTCTCGGGGTTCCATGAACACTGAAGCTTTCTTT; J gene: TRBJ1-1; clone size: NA; V gene: TRBV27; D gene: NA
CDR3 protein: CASSFARAEGSGANVLTF; CDR3 DNA: TGTGCCAGCAGTTTCGCTCGAGCAGAGGGCTCTGGGGCCAACGTCCTGACTTTC; J gene: TRBJ2-6; clone size: NA; V gene: TRBV6-6; D gene: NA
CDR3 protein: CASSLAGGKDTQYF; CDR3 DNA: TGTGCCAGCAGTTTAGCGGGAGGGAAAGATACGCAGTATTTT; J gene: TRBJ2-3; clone size: few; V gene: TRBV12-3/TRBV12-4; D gene: TRBD2
CDR3 protein: CASRPAVAGEADTQYF; CDR3 DNA: TGCGCCAGCAGGCCAGCTGTAGCGGGCGAGGCGGATACGCAGTATTTT; J gene: TRBJ2-3; clone size: few; V gene: TRBV10-2; D gene: TRBD2
CDR3 protein: CASIPGQMNTEAFF; CDR3 DNA: TGTGCCAGCATTCCGGGACAGATGAACACTGAAGCTTTCTTT; J gene: TRBJ1-1; clone size: few; V gene: TRBV6-5; D gene: TRBD1
CDR3 protein: CTADGRPYTDTQYF; CDR3 DNA: TGCACGGCGGACGGGCGACCATACACAGATACGCAGTATTTT; J gene: TRBJ2-3; clone size: many; V gene: TRBV29-1; D gene: NA
CDR3 protein: CASSQESVGQETQYF; CDR3 DNA: TGCGCCAGCAGCCAAGAGTCGGTGGGCCAAGAGACCCAGTACTTC; J gene: TRBJ2-5; clone size: NA; V gene: TRBV4-3; D gene: NA